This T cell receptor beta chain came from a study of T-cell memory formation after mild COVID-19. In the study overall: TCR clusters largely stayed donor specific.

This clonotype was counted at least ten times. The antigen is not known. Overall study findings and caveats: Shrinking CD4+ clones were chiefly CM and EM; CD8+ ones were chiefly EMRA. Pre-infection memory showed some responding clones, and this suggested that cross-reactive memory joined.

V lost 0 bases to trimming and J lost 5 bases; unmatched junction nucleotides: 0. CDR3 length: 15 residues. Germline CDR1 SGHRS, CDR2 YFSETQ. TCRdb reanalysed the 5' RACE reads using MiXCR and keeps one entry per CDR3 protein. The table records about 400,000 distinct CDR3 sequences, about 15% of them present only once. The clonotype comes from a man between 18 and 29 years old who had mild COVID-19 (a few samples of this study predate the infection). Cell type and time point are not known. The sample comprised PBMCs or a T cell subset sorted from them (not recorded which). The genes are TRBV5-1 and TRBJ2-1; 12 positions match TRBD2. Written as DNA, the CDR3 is TGCGCCAGCAGCTTGGGACTAGCGGGGGACAATGAGCAGTTCTTC. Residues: CASSLGLAGDNEQFF.